The clone carrying this TCR beta chain has ten or more counts. What it binds is not known. The V and J ends lost 2 bases and 10 bases respectively, with 12 bases between them. The CDR3 sequence is 14 residues long. The sample originates from a study of CD8 T cells in ankylosing spondylitis. Study conclusions and caveats: A motif in TCR beta, a set of under ten highly homologous variants, appeared characteristic of ankylosing spondylitis blood.

Quantitative 5'-RACE with molecular barcodes was used to make the TCR beta libraries. TCRdb independently ran MiXCR on the 5' RACE reads; one entry per CDR3 protein. The data contain about 130,000 distinct CDR3 sequences, approximately 9.9% of them singletons. The sample was blood, either unsorted or a sorted T cell fraction (not recorded which). The rearrangement uses TRBV12-3 or TRBV12-4 and TRBJ1-6, with D tentatively TRBD1 (5 bases). The source is a male donor with ankylosing spondylitis or in good health (not recorded which). The CDR3 coding sequence is TGTGCCAGCAGTTTAAGGGACGGGGAATCACCCCTCCACTTT. It yields the protein CASSLRDGESPLHF.